Below are 29 T cell receptor beta chains sequenced from a single sample in a study of T cells in Graves' hyperthyroidism and ophthalmopathy. The CDR3 regions of TCR beta were amplified from RNA transcripts. The HTBI primer set served for first-round RT-PCR of the TCR CDR3. Using its own MiXCR run on the multiplex PCR reads, TCRdb lists one record per CDR3 protein. This table holds about 400,000 distinct CDR3 sequences, 15% to 19% found once. The sequencing input was blood. Every receptor here comes from a woman aged 18 to 35 with Graves' hyperthyroidism.

This clonotype was counted between two and nine times. This chain uses TRBV18 with TRBJ2-5; D possibly corresponds to TRBD2 (6 bases). Germline loops: CDR1 KGHSH, CDR2 LQKENI. The CDR3 has 17 residues. Trimming stripped 1 base from V and 2 bases from J, with 17 bases between. This CDR3 is CASSPLPQVGGQETQYF. The CDR3 bases are TGTGCCAGCTCACCACTCCCTCAGGTGGGGGGTCAAGAGACCCAGTACTTC.

This rearrangement joins TRBV20-1 to TRBJ2-4; 16 positions agree with TRBD2. CDR1 and CDR2 (germline): DFQATT, SNEGSKA (reference sequence). The V gene end was trimmed by 0 bases and the J gene end by 0 bases; junction bases not matched to a gene: 5. The CDR3 runs 19 residues. Here the CDR3 reads CSARDLGLAGGLAKNIQYF. CDR3 DNA sequence: TGCAGTGCTAGAGATCTGGGACTAGCGGGGGGGTTAGCCAAAAACATTCAGTACTTC.

This clonotype was detected only a few times. The V gene is TRBV6-6, the J gene TRBJ1-5; possibly TRBD1 for D (6 bases). Looked up from germline, CDR1 is MNHNY and CDR2 is SVGAGI (reference sequence). CDR3 length equals 15 residues. V lost 0 bases and J lost 4, with 10 bases in between. DNA of the CDR3: TGTGCCAGCAGTTACTCGGGACAAACTAATCAGCCCCAGCATTTT. Protein product: CASSYSGQTNQPQHF.

The chain's CDR3 is CASSFRDRALGTF. Written as DNA, the CDR3 is TGTGCCAGCAGCTTCCGGGACAGAGCTTTGGGCACCTTC. The chain recombines TRBV5-5 with TRBJ1-2; 7 bases are a match to TRBD1. Trimming removed 2 bases from V and 13 bases from J; junction bases left unmatched: 11. CDR1 is SGHKS and CDR2 is YYEKEE in the germline V gene (reference sequence). The CDR3 spans 13 residues.

This clonotype was detected a few times. The gene calls are TRBV10-3 and TRBJ1-4; D may be TRBD1 (5 bases). This CDR3 is 13 amino acids long. With 10 bases removed from V and 7 bases from J, the gap between germline ends came to 16 bases. Germline CDR1 and CDR2: ENHRY and SYGVKD. The CDR3 loop is CATRTPQGEKLFF. CDR3 nucleotide sequence: TGTGCCACCCGGACCCCGCAGGGTGAAAAACTGTTTTTT.

This clonotype came up many times. The chain employs TRBV6-5 and TRBJ2-7, with D tentatively TRBD2 (5 bases). V lost 0 bases and J 2 bases, leaving 14 bases between the germline ends. CDR1 is MNHEY, CDR2 SVGAGI, per germline. The CDR3 has 16 residues. The CDR3 DNA reads as TGTGCCAGCAGTTACTCGAGAGGGTGGGGTACCTACGAGCAGTACTTC. Translation gives CASSYSRGWGTYEQYF.

Ten or more counts support this clonotype. The chain couples TRBV5-1 to TRBJ2-3; 9 bases align to TRBD2. With V trimmed by 6 bases and J by 1 base, 3 bases remained unmatched. The CDR3 is made up of 14 amino acids. The germline CDR1 and CDR2 sequences are SGHRS and YFSETQ. Here the CDR3 reads CASKAGGGTDTQYF. The CDR3 nucleotides read TGCGCCAGCAAAGCGGGAGGTGGCACAGATACGCAGTATTTT.

The sample holds many counts of this clonotype. The chain joins TRBV7-3 to TRBJ2-3; 8 bases are shared with TRBD2. Germline-derived CDR1 and CDR2 are SGHTA and FQGTGA. The CDR3 spans 14 residues. Germline trimming cut 6 bases from V and 4 bases from J; bases unmatched to any gene: 6. The DNA for the CDR3 is TGTGCCAGCAGACCCGGACTAGCAGCAGATACGCAGTATTTT. Translating it yields CASRPGLAADTQYF.

This clonotype showed up many times. This rearrangement joins TRBV6-1 to TRBJ2-3, with 9 positions matching TRBD1. This CDR3 contains 14 residues. The germline V gene has CDR1 MNHNS and CDR2 SASEGT. Trimming at V came to 1 base and at J to 4 bases, leaving 0 bases not matched to a gene. The CDR3 is CASSEGQGADTQYF. The CDR3 region has the DNA TGTGCCAGCAGTGAAGGACAGGGGGCAGATACGCAGTATTTT.

This chain joins TRBV20-1 and TRBJ1-5, with D unclear. The CDR3 is 15 residues long. Germline values: CDR1 DFQATT, CDR2 SNEGSKA (reference sequence). The V gene lost 3 bases and the J gene lost 0 bases, with 12 bases spanning the gap. DNA of the CDR3: TGCAGTGCTAGTCGTGTGGACGGTAGCAATCAGCCCCAGCATTTT. Residues: CSASRVDGSNQPQHF.

The CDR3 loop is CASSRSGLGTEAFF. The CDR3 DNA follows: TGTGCCAGCAGCCGCTCCGGCCTCGGCACTGAAGCTTTCTTT. This chain uses TRBV7-3 with TRBJ1-1; D ambiguous. CDR3 size: 14 residues. V dropped 5 bases and J dropped 4 bases, with 14 bases sitting between them. Germline CDR1 is SGHTA and CDR2 is FQGTGA.

This clonotype came up many times. The J gene is TRBJ2-1, the V gene TRBV19, with 8 bases that match TRBD2. This CDR3 region has 16 residues. The V and J ends lost 3 bases and 4 bases, in that order; junction bases with no gene match: 8. In germline, CDR1 is LNHDA, CDR2 SQIVND (reference sequence). This CDR3 reads CASSIAGLAGYNEQFF. CDR3 DNA: TGTGCCAGTAGTATCGCCGGGCTAGCGGGTTACAATGAGCAGTTCTTC.

This clonotype appeared a few times. This chain links TRBV5-5 with TRBJ1-2; D not resolved. The germline CDR1 and CDR2 sequences are SGHKS and YYEKEE (reference sequence). V lost 1 base to trimming and J lost 2 bases, with 6 bases between them. The CDR3 covers 13 residues. CDR3 in amino acids: CASSLRRNYGYTF. The CDR3 DNA reads as TGTGCCAGCAGCTTGCGACGGAACTATGGCTACACCTTC.

The sample holds many counts of this clonotype. The CDR3 spells CASSFGQDTGELFF. CDR3 sequence (DNA): TGTGCCAGCAGTTTCGGGCAGGACACCGGGGAGCTGTTTTTT. The rearrangement links TRBV12-3 or TRBV12-4 to TRBJ2-2, with D unresolved. V dropped 3 bases and J dropped 3 bases, with 8 bases sitting between them. The CDR3 length is 14 residues.

This clonotype was detected many times. The V call is TRBV5-1, the J call TRBJ2-1; 9 positions agree with TRBD2. The CDR3 has 13 residues. Germline V lookup: CDR1 SGHRS, CDR2 YFSETQ. V trimming: 1 base; J trimming: 13 bases; junction bases outside the gene matches: 6. In nucleotides, the CDR3 is TGCGCCAGCAGCTTGTTAGCGGGGGAGACTCAGTTCTTC. This translates into CASSLLAGETQFF.

This clonotype was found a few times. A clone one base away is much larger, so this may be a read error. DNA of the CDR3: TGTGCCAGCAGCTTGGACTTAACCCAGACCCCAGATACGCGGTATTTT. Translating it yields CASSLDLTQTPDTRYF. The gene calls are TRBV6-2 or TRBV6-3 and TRBJ2-3, with a possible D match to TRBD2 (5 bases). This CDR3 contains 16 residues. From germline, CDR1 is MNHEY and CDR2 SVGEGT.

In its sample, this clonotype was seen a few times. The chain recombines TRBV5-6 with TRBJ1-1; D not resolved. Trimming shortened V by 4 bases and J by 3 bases, and 16 bases separated the two germline ends. Germline V lookup: CDR1 SGHDT, CDR2 YYEEEE. The CDR3 length is 15 residues. CDR3 region: CASSPVVQEDTEAFF. As DNA, the CDR3 is TGTGCCAGCAGCCCAGTTGTTCAAGAGGACACTGAAGCTTTCTTT.

V is TRBV11-2 and J is TRBJ2-1; tentative D call: TRBD1 (5 bases). Germline lookup yields CDR1 SGHAT and CDR2 FQNNGV. The CDR3 sequence is 17 residues long. Trimming shortened V by 3 bases and J by 0 bases, and 15 bases separated the two germline ends. CDR3 bases: TGTGCCAGCAGCTTTAGGCTAGGACATACCTCCTACAATGAGCAGTTCTTC. Protein product: CASSFRLGHTSYNEQFF.

This clonotype was counted at least ten times. V usage is TRBV15 and J usage is TRBJ2-1, with 9 nucleotides matching TRBD2. The junction had 13 bases not matched to a gene; V was cut back by 5 bases and J by 8 bases. Germline CDR1 is LNHNV and CDR2 is YYDKDF (reference sequence). The CDR3 has 16 residues. In DNA, the CDR3 is TGTGCCACCAGCCCTCACGAAGGCGGGAGGGGCGATGAGCAGTTCTTC. This codes for CATSPHEGGRGDEQFF.

This clonotype has just a few counts. V usage is TRBV27 and J usage is TRBJ1-6, with 9 positions matching TRBD1. Trimming at V came to 3 bases and at J to 10 bases, leaving 10 bases not matched to a gene. The CDR3 consists of 16 residues. CDR1 is MNHEY and CDR2 is SMNVEV in the germline V gene (reference sequence). CDR3 coding DNA: TGTGCCAGCAGTTTGGGCTGGGACAGGGCTGGCTCACCCCTCCACTTT. Amino acids: CASSLGWDRAGSPLHF.

This rearrangement joins TRBV9 to TRBJ2-7, with 10 bases identical to TRBD2. Germline-derived CDR1 and CDR2 are SGDLS and YYNGEE. The CDR3 extends over 15 amino acids. The V gene end was trimmed by 0 bases and the J gene end by 3 bases; junction bases not matched to a gene: 3. The CDR3 loop reads CASSVESGGGYEQYF. CDR3 DNA sequence: TGTGCCAGCAGCGTAGAGAGCGGGGGGGGCTACGAGCAGTACTTC.

This chain uses TRBV11-2 with TRBJ1-1, with 8 bases lining up with TRBD1. Germline loops: CDR1 SGHAT, CDR2 FQNNGV. J lost 11 bases, V lost 4 bases, and 12 bases had no gene match. This CDR3 has 14 residues. CDR3 in DNA: TGTGCCAGCAGCTCCCCATCAGGGGGCTGGGGTGCTTTCTTT. Translated, it gives CASSSPSGGWGAFF.

V gene TRBV14 combines with J gene TRBJ2-1; D is perhaps TRBD2 (5 bases). The length of the CDR3 is 16 residues. CDR1 SGHDN and CDR2 FVKESK come from the germline V gene. Trimming shortened V by 2 bases and J by 0 bases, and 11 bases separated the two germline ends. The CDR3 is CASSQWRVSSYNEQFF. The CDR3 region has the DNA TGTGCCAGCAGCCAATGGCGGGTTAGCTCCTACAATGAGCAGTTCTTC.

As DNA, the CDR3 is TGTGCCAGCAGCGCGGGACTCACTGGAGATACGCAGTATTTT. This gives the protein CASSAGLTGDTQYF. The V gene is TRBV9, the J gene TRBJ2-3; a weak D match, TRBD2 (6 bases). The V end was cut by 3 bases, the J end by 5 bases, with 13 bases between. Germline V lookup: CDR1 SGDLS, CDR2 YYNGEE. The length of the CDR3 is 14 residues. The whole variable domain, remainder taken from reference TRBV9 and TRBJ2-3, is DSGVTQTPKHLITATGQRVTLRCSPRSGDLSVYWYQQSLDQGLQFLIQYYNGEERAKGNILERFSAQQFPDLHSELNLSSLELGDSALYFCASSAGLTGDTQYFGPGTRLTVL.

In this sample, this clonotype turned up many times. The chain uses TRBV18 and TRBJ2-1; 8 nucleotides line up with TRBD2. The CDR3 is 16 residues long. Germline CDR1 reads KGHSH; CDR2 reads LQKENI. Trimming at V came to 0 bases and at J to 4 bases, leaving 5 bases not matched to a gene. This CDR3 is CASSPPRGLVYNEQFF. The CDR3 DNA follows: TGTGCCAGCTCACCACCGAGGGGACTAGTATACAATGAGCAGTTCTTC.

This clonotype has more than one count but fewer than ten. At one of its ends the junction is not consistent with the germline gene, which may arise from a read error. This chain connects TRBV3-1 to TRBJ1-5; no firm D call. This CDR3 is built from 14 residues. Per germline, CDR1 LGHDT and CDR2 YNNKEL (reference sequence). The CDR3 sequence is CASSPRDTNQLQHF. The DNA for the CDR3 is TGTGCCAGCAGCCCACGAGACACTAATCAGCTCCAGCATTTT.

The sample holds many counts of this clonotype. The CDR3 loop reads CASSQYVREAYNEQFF. For the CDR3, the DNA is TGTGCCAGCAGCCAATACGTCCGGGAAGCCTACAATGAGCAGTTCTTC. The chain employs TRBV3-1 and TRBJ2-1; maybe TRBD2 (5 bases). Trimming removed 2 bases from V and 2 bases from J, with 13 bases in between. CDR1 LGHDT and CDR2 YNNKEL come from the germline V gene (reference sequence). The CDR3 covers 16 residues.

This clonotype has ten or more counts. The chain couples TRBV2 to TRBJ2-3; tentative D call: TRBD1 (6 bases). CDR1 and CDR2 (germline): SNHLY, FYNNEI. The CDR3 contains 15 residues. V was cut by 0 bases and J by 5 bases, with 12 bases left in between. CDR3 sequence reads: CASSEAWTALDTQYF. The DNA for the CDR3 is TGTGCCAGCAGTGAAGCGTGGACAGCCCTAGATACGCAGTATTTT.

This clonotype occurred a few times. The V call is TRBV28, the J call TRBJ2-1; D remains ambiguous. The germline V and J ends were trimmed by 5 bases and 0 bases, with 11 bases remaining between them. The V gene's germline CDR1 is MDHEN and CDR2 SYDVKM. The length of the CDR3 is 15 residues. The CDR3 region has the DNA TGTGCCAGCAGTGCCCGAGCGAGCTCCTACAATGAGCAGTTCTTC. It encodes CASSARASSYNEQFF.